The 29 T cell receptor beta chains in this list originate from one sample, sequenced in a study of shared clonotypes between healthy human individuals. The naive CD8 fraction comprised CD45RO-negative cells positively selected for CCR7 and excluded terminally differentiated effector memory CD45RA+ cells. Here immunoSEQ multiplex PCR was the method, and the copy in TCRdb shows in-frame clones only, minus some. There are about 1,900,000 clones in the sample; 85% to 95% occur only once, and 1% to 1.5% lies in the top ten. Sample: naive CD8+ T cells sorted from blood. The receptors stem from a man between 18 and 35 years old in good health.

This clone was counted a single time. V and J are TRBV27 and TRBJ2-7; D is perhaps TRBD1 (5 bases). The CDR3 is made up of 14 amino acids. Trimming shortened V by 4 bases and J by 2 bases, and 12 bases separated the two germline ends. In germline, CDR1 is MNHEY, CDR2 SMNVEV (reference sequence). In DNA form, the CDR3 reads TGTGCCAGCAGTTCCGCGACAGCGCCCTACGAGCAGTACTTC. This encodes CASSSATAPYEQYF.

The chain links TRBV2 to TRBJ2-5; D ambiguous. The CDR3 covers 15 residues. Germline V gives CDR1 SNHLY, CDR2 FYNNEI. V was trimmed by 3 bases and J by 4 bases, leaving 15 bases between them. Here the CDR3 DNA reads TGTGCCAGCAGTGATATTCCCCCCGTACGAGAGACCCAGTACTTC. It translates to CASSDIPPVRETQYF.

The V gene is TRBV2, the J gene TRBJ2-7, with a possible D match to TRBD2 (7 bases). This CDR3 has 13 amino acids. Trimming stripped 7 bases from V and 0 bases from J, with 10 bases between. Germline lookup yields CDR1 SNHLY and CDR2 FYNNEI. The CDR3 DNA reads as TGTGCCAGCACGGGGGGCATCTCCTACGAGCAGTACTTC. It translates to CASTGGISYEQYF.

The chain recombines TRBV9 with TRBJ2-4, with TRBD1 identical over 7 bases. The length of the CDR3 is 16 residues. Germline V gene sequence: CDR1 SGDLS, CDR2 YYNGEE. J gave up 8 bases and V 3 bases, and 14 bases lay outside the gene matches. CDR3 sequence (DNA): TGTGCCAGCAGCGCCGGGACAGCCCCCAAGTCGGACATTCAGTACTTC. This codes for CASSAGTAPKSDIQYF.

The chain combines TRBV10-1 with TRBJ2-7; tentatively, D is TRBD1 (5 bases). Germline CDR1 is WNHNN and CDR2 is SYGVQD (reference sequence). This CDR3 has 15 residues. V was cut by 0 bases and J by 3 bases, with 12 bases left in between. The CDR3 is CASSESHRLYYEQYF. Here the CDR3 DNA reads TGCGCCAGCAGTGAGTCGCACAGGTTATACTACGAGCAGTACTTC.

This rearrangement joins TRBV7-2 to TRBJ2-2; D not certain. Trimming cost V 5 bases and J 7 bases, with 11 bases left between them. CDR3 length: 13 residues. Germline V lookup: CDR1 SGHTA, CDR2 FQGNSA. The CDR3 nucleotides read TGTGCCAGCAGCCCCCGGAGTGTCGGGGAGCTGTTTTTT. This gives the protein CASSPRSVGELFF.

The J gene is TRBJ1-2, the V gene TRBV4-3, with unresolved D. V was pared by 6 bases and J by 1 base, with 15 bases between. The germline V gene encodes CDR1 LGHNA and CDR2 YSLEER. The CDR3 covers 15 residues. This CDR3 reads CASRPTLHSNYGYTF. CDR3 nucleotide sequence: TGCGCCAGCAGACCAACTCTACATAGTAACTATGGCTACACCTTC.

This chain joins TRBV7-9 and TRBJ2-1, with 8 bases that match TRBD1. The junction had 5 bases not matched to a gene; V was cut back by 4 bases and J by 6 bases. Germline CDR1 is SEHNR and CDR2 is FQNEAQ (reference sequence). This CDR3 has 14 residues. CDR3 nucleotides: TGTGCCAGCAGCTCGACAGGGGCCGGCAATGAGCAGTTCTTC. This sequence encodes CASSSTGAGNEQFF. Full variable domain (outside the CDR3, taken from reference TRBV7-9 and TRBJ2-1): DTGVSQNPRHKITKRGQNVTFRCDPISEHNRLYWYRQTLGQGPEFLTYFQNEAQLEKSRLLSDRFSAERPKGSFSTLEIQRTEQGDSAMYLCASSSTGAGNEQFFGPGTRLTVL.

The rearrangement joins TRBV2 to TRBJ2-5; D might be TRBD2 (6 bases). Germline values: CDR1 SNHLY, CDR2 FYNNEI. V was pared by 2 bases and J by 5 bases, with 12 bases between. This CDR3 has 14 amino acids. The CDR3 loop is CASSEWDSEETQYF. For the CDR3, the DNA is TGTGCCAGCAGTGAATGGGACTCAGAGGAGACCCAGTACTTC.

V and J are TRBV14 and TRBJ2-1; possible D gene TRBD1, 5 bases. V lost 8 bases and J lost 0, with 8 bases in between. Germline CDR1 and CDR2: SGHDN and FVKESK. The CDR3 loop spans 13 amino acids. The CDR3 DNA sequence: TGTGCCAGCGGGGCGGACTCCTACAATGAGCAGTTCTTC. The encoded protein is CASGADSYNEQFF.

The genes are TRBV4-1 and TRBJ2-1, with 10 bases aligning to TRBD1. The V and J ends lost 3 bases and 8 bases, in that order; junction bases with no gene match: 7. CDR3 length: 15 residues. Germline-derived CDR1 and CDR2 are MGHRA and YSYEKL. The CDR3 DNA sequence: TGCGCCAGCAGCCAGGGACAGGGGTTTTGGGATGAGCAGTTCTTC. Protein product: CASSQGQGFWDEQFF.

A single count supports this clone. V gene TRBV15 combines with J gene TRBJ2-2; TRBD2 might be the D (6 bases). The germline V and J ends were trimmed by 8 bases and 4 bases, with 14 bases remaining between them. This CDR3 comprises 14 residues. Germline-derived CDR1 and CDR2 are LNHNV and YYDKDF (reference sequence). As DNA, the CDR3 is TGTGCCACCGAGGAGGGCGCGGCCACCGGGGAGCTGTTTTTT. Translated: CATEEGAATGELFF.

The chain is built from TRBV15 and TRBJ1-6; D is unresolved. Germline CDR1 is LNHNV and CDR2 is YYDKDF (reference sequence). The V end was cut by 0 bases, the J end by 13 bases, with 10 bases between. This CDR3 is built from 13 residues. The CDR3 sequence: CATSREFAAPLHF. CDR3 DNA sequence: TGTGCCACCAGCAGAGAATTCGCGGCCCCCCTCCACTTT.

The chain uses TRBV6-5 and TRBJ2-4; 7 positions agree with TRBD2. Germline V CDR1 and CDR2: MNHEY, SVGAGI. The CDR3 runs 14 residues. V shed 2 bases, J shed 6 bases, and the junction held 4 bases outside the gene matches. This CDR3 reads CASSYTASGNIQYF. DNA for the CDR3: TGTGCCAGCAGTTACACTGCTAGCGGAAACATTCAGTACTTC.

This rearrangement joins TRBV5-6 to TRBJ2-3; 11 bases are a match to TRBD2. The CDR3 consists of 16 residues. Germline loops: CDR1 SGHDT, CDR2 YYEEEE. V lost 4 bases to trimming and J lost 3 bases; unmatched junction nucleotides: 7. DNA for the CDR3: TGTGCCAGCAGCCCGGGACTAGCGGCCCCAACAGATACGCAGTATTTT. Translating gives CASSPGLAAPTDTQYF. Using reference TRBV5-6 and TRBJ2-3 for the parts outside the CDR3, the full variable domain is DAGVTQSPTHLIKTRGQQVTLRCSPKSGHDTVSWYQQALGQGPQFIFQYYEEEERQRGNFPDRFSGHQFPNYSSELNVNALLLGDSALYLCASSPGLAAPTDTQYFGPGTRLTVL.

The rearrangement uses TRBV29-1 and TRBJ1-2, with TRBD1 as a possible D gene (6 bases). Looked up from germline, CDR1 is SQVTM and CDR2 is ANQGSEA. The V end lost 3 bases, the J end lost 6 bases, and 11 bases lay between the germline ends. The CDR3 has 12 amino acids. The chain's CDR3 is CSVDGGGDGYTF. The CDR3 DNA reads as TGCAGCGTTGATGGAGGGGGGGATGGCTACACCTTC.

This rearrangement joins TRBV15 to TRBJ2-3; D not certain. Germline CDR1 reads LNHNV; CDR2 reads YYDKDF (reference sequence). V was cut by 4 bases and J by 6 bases, with 17 bases left in between. CDR3 size: 15 residues. The CDR3 DNA sequence: TGTGCCACCAGCAAAGACCCGAGTTTTAGGGATACGCAGTATTTT. Translating it yields CATSKDPSFRDTQYF.

The rearrangement uses TRBV19 and TRBJ2-3; D possibly corresponds to TRBD1 (6 bases). The CDR3 has 15 residues. Germline V gene lookup returns CDR1 LNHDA and CDR2 SQIVND (reference sequence). V lost 3 bases and J 5 bases, leaving 15 bases between the germline ends. Written as DNA, the CDR3 is TGTGCCAGTAGTATGCACAGGGTAGGATTAGATACGCAGTATTTT. Translating it yields CASSMHRVGLDTQYF.

V gene TRBV4-1 combines with J gene TRBJ2-7; TRBD2 matches 8 bases. The CDR3 totals 17 residues. CDR1 MGHRA and CDR2 YSYEKL come from the germline V gene. V shed 0 bases, J shed 2 bases, and the junction held 9 bases outside the gene matches. The CDR3 here is CASSQDQESGGTYEQYF. CDR3 nucleotide sequence: TGCGCCAGCAGCCAAGATCAGGAAAGCGGGGGTACCTACGAGCAGTACTTC.

The rearrangement joins TRBV28 to TRBJ1-5; possibly TRBD1 for D (6 bases). Germline V gives CDR1 MDHEN, CDR2 SYDVKM. This CDR3 spans 14 amino acids. Trimming cost V 7 bases and J 5 bases, with 15 bases left between them. The CDR3 loop reads CASTILAGDQPQHF. In DNA form, the CDR3 reads TGTGCCAGCACAATTCTCGCAGGGGATCAGCCCCAGCATTTT.

The rearrangement joins TRBV9 to TRBJ1-1; 8 nucleotides agree with TRBD1. CDR1 SGDLS and CDR2 YYNGEE come from the germline V gene. The V gene end was trimmed by 2 bases and the J gene end by 1 base; junction bases not matched to a gene: 7. CDR3 size: 16 residues. Here the CDR3 DNA reads TGTGCCAGCAGCGTCGGGACAGGATTCGCGAACACTGAAGCTTTCTTT. This encodes CASSVGTGFANTEAFF. The full variable domain, completed using reference TRBV9 and TRBJ1-1, is DSGVTQTPKHLITATGQRVTLRCSPRSGDLSVYWYQQSLDQGLQFLIQYYNGEERAKGNILERFSAQQFPDLHSELNLSSLELGDSALYFCASSVGTGFANTEAFFGQGTRLTVV.

The gene calls are TRBV6-5 and TRBJ2-5; D perhaps matches TRBD1 (6 bases). The CDR3 extends over 15 amino acids. V was cut by 3 bases and J by 5 bases, with 16 bases left in between. Per the germline V gene, CDR1 is MNHEY and CDR2 is SVGAGI. The chain's CDR3 is CASSYSVQGQETQYF. In DNA, the CDR3 is TGTGCCAGCAGTTATAGCGTCCAGGGGCAGGAGACCCAGTACTTC.

About this clone itself: The sample holds other DNA sequences that translate to the same CDR3. V is TRBV5-6 and J is TRBJ2-3; D is undetermined. Germline V gives CDR1 SGHDT, CDR2 YYEEEE. The CDR3 has 11 amino acids. The V and J ends lost 1 base and 3 bases respectively, with 0 bases between them. Written as DNA, the CDR3 is TGTGCCAGCAGCTTGACAGATACGCAGTATTTT. Translating gives CASSLTDTQYF.

The CDR3 nucleotides are TGCAGCGTTGAAGGGGGACACGTCAGCACAGATACGCAGTATTTT. Protein sequence: CSVEGGHVSTDTQYF. V gene TRBV29-1 combines with J gene TRBJ2-3, with D maybe TRBD1 (6 bases). This CDR3 has 15 residues. V was cut by 1 base and J by 0 bases, with 11 bases left in between. Germline V CDR1 and CDR2: SQVTM, ANQGSEA.

This clone is a singleton in its sample. The chain couples TRBV11-2 to TRBJ2-1; no clear D. This CDR3 contains 13 residues. Between the trimmed V and J ends, which lost 4 bases and 10 bases, there was a span of 14 bases. CDR1 SGHAT and CDR2 FQNNGV come from the germline V gene. For the CDR3, the DNA is TGTGCCAGCAGCTCAACTGATTTCGTGGAGCAGTTCTTC. Protein: CASSSTDFVEQFF.

The chain combines TRBV5-8 with TRBJ2-1, with D perhaps being TRBD1 or TRBD2 (5 bases each). The ends were cut back, 3 bases at V and 5 bases at J, with 15 bases in the middle. CDR1 and CDR2 from the germline V gene are SGHTS and YDEGEE. This CDR3 spans 15 amino acids. CDR3 in amino acids: CASSSSGTTDNEQFF. Here the CDR3 DNA reads TGTGCCAGCAGCTCCTCCGGGACCACCGACAATGAGCAGTTCTTC.

The rearrangement uses TRBV6-5 and TRBJ2-3, with D perhaps TRBD1 (5 bases). The CDR3 sequence is 14 residues long. Between the trimmed V and J ends, which lost 4 bases and 3 bases, there was a span of 11 bases. From germline, CDR1 is MNHEY and CDR2 SVGAGI. The CDR3 DNA reads TGTGCCAGCAGTTCAGGGTATGGGACAGATACGCAGTATTTT. This encodes CASSSGYGTDTQYF.

The rearrangement joins TRBV5-6 to TRBJ2-7; 7 nucleotides match TRBD1. V dropped 4 bases and J dropped 2; count of bases not matched to a gene: 6. From germline, CDR1 is SGHDT and CDR2 YYEEEE. The CDR3 consists of 14 residues. As DNA, the CDR3 is TGTGCCAGCAGCAAAGGGGGCCCCACCTACGAGCAGTACTTC. This codes for CASSKGGPTYEQYF.

This clone was detected once. V gene TRBV7-9 combines with J gene TRBJ2-3; a possible D gene is TRBD2 (6 bases). Germline V gene lookup returns CDR1 SEHNR and CDR2 FQNEAQ (reference sequence). This CDR3 spans 14 amino acids. V lost 11 bases to trimming and J lost 2 bases, with 17 bases between them. CDR3 DNA sequence: TGTGCCGTCCGGTTGGCGGGGCACACAGATACGCAGTATTTT. This sequence encodes CAVRLAGHTDTQYF.